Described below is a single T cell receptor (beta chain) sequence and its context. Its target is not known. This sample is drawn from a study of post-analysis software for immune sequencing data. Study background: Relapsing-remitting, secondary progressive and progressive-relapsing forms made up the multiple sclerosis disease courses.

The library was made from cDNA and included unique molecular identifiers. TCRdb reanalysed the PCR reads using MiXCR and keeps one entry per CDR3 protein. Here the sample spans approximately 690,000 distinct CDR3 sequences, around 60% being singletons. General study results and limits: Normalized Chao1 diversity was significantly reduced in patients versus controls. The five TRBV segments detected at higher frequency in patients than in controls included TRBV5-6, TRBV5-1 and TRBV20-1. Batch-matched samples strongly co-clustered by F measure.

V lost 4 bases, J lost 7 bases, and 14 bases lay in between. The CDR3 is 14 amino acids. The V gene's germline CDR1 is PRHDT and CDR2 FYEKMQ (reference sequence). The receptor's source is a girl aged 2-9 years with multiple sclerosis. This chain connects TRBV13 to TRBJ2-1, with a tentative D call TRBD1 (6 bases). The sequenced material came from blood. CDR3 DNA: TGTGCCAGCAGCTCCTCAGGGACAAGGAATGAGCAGTTCTTC. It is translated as CASSSSGTRNEQFF. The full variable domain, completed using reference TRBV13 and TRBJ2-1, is AAGVIQSPRHLIKEKRETATLKCYPIPRHDTVYWYQQGPGQDPQFLISFYEKMQSDKGSIPDRFSAQQFSDYHSELNMSSLELGDSALYFCASSSSGTRNEQFFGPGTRLTVL.